This T cell receptor beta chain was profiled in a study of T cells in Graves' hyperthyroidism and ophthalmopathy. General study results and limits: From stable hyperthyroidism, ophthalmopathy was separated by a 13 V-J model. The model anticipated ophthalmopathy a median approximately 6.7 months pre-onset. Blood samples included most of the expanded thyroid clonotypes exceeding 0.001.

V gave up 4 bases and J gave up 1 base, with 17 bases separating them. Germline values: CDR1 KGHSH, CDR2 LQKENI. This CDR3 comprises 17 residues. Concerning this clonotype itself: The antigen remains undetermined.

Investigators excluded patients with uncontrolled infection, other autoimmune disease, pregnancy or lactation. Researchers amplified the TCR beta CDR3 regions from RNA transcripts. HTBI primers drove first-round RT-PCR of the TCR CDR3. Each CDR3 protein gets one entry after TCRdb re-called the multiplex PCR reads with MiXCR. The sample shows around 620,000 distinct CDR3 sequences, 35% to 55% of them seen only once. Sequenced input: peripheral blood or thyroid tissue (not recorded which). The TCR sequence derives from an adult woman with Graves' disease, either hyperthyroidism or ophthalmopathy (not recorded which). This sequence joins TRBV18 and TRBJ1-5; no firm D call. The CDR3 loop reads CASSLNPPQTSNQPQHF. In nucleotides, the CDR3 is TGTGCCAGCTCACTGAATCCCCCTCAGACCAGCAATCAGCCCCAGCATTTT.